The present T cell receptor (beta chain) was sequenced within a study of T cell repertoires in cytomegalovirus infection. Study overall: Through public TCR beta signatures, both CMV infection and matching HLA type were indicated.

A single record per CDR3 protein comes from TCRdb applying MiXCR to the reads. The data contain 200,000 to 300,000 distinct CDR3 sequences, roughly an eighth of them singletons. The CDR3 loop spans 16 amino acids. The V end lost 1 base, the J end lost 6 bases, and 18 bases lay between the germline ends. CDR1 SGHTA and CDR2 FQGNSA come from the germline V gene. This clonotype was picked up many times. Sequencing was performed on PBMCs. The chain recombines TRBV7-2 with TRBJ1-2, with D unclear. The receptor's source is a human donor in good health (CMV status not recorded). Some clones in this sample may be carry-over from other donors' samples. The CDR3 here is CASSLGPTLTTNGYTF. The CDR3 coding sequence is TGTGCCAGCAGCTTAGGACCAACCTTAACGACGAATGGCTACACCTTC.